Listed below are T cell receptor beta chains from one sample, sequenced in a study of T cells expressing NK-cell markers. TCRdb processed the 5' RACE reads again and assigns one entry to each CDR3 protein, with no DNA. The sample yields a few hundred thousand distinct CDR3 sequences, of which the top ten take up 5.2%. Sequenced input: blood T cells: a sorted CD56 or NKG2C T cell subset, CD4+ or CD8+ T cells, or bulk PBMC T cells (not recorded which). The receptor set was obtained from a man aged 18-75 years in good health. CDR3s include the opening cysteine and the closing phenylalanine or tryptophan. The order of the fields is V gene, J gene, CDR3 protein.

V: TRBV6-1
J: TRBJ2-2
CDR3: CASSDKSGGANTGELFF

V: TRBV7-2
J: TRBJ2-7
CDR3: CASSPIHGGWNYEQYF

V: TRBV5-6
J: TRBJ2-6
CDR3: CASSLGHGSGANVLTF

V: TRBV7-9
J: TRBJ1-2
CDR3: CASSPSGGAGYGYTF

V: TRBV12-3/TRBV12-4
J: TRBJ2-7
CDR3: CASSFSGPDEQYF

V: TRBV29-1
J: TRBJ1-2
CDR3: CSVDRWINYGYTF

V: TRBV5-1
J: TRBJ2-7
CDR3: CASSLGGGGSIYEQYF

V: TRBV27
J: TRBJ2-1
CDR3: CASSTGLPYNEQFF

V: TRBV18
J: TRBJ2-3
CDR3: CASSSLGQPDTQYF

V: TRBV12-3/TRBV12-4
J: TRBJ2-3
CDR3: CASSVAGGKDTQYF

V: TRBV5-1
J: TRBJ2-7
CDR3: CASSRGQDSSYEQYF

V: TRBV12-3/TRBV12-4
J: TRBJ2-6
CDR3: CASSLSGGGDVLTF

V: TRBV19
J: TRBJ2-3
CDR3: CASSIAQPGQGPDTQYF

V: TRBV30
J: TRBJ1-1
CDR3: CAWTLSVNTEAFF

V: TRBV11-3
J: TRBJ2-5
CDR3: CASSFGGSTQETQYF